These 20 T cell receptor beta chains originate from one sample sequenced in a study of T cell responses to AZD1222 COVID-19 vaccine. Sequencing was performed with immunoSEQ multiplex PCR; in TCRdb, only in-frame clones are kept and a portion is missing. This table has 150,000 to 200,000 clones, 85% to 95% appearing once. Source: peripheral blood, taken on day 0 of AZD1222 vaccination. Receptor source: an adult in good health.

The chain couples TRBV10-3 to TRBJ1-2; TRBD1 aligns across 8 bases. Trimming at V came to 6 bases and at J to 6 bases, leaving 6 bases not matched to a gene. The V gene's germline CDR1 is ENHRY and CDR2 SYGVKD. This CDR3 contains 13 residues. The CDR3 region has the DNA TGTGCCATCAGCCGACAGGGGAAGAATGGCTACACCTTC. This gives the protein CAISRQGKNGYTF.

The rearrangement links TRBV29-1 to TRBJ2-3; TRBD1 matches 9 bases. The CDR3 has 12 amino acids. After removal of 7 bases from V and 1 base from J, the junction contained 0 bases not matched to a gene. CDR1 SQVTM and CDR2 ANQGSEA come from the germline V gene. CDR3 sequence: CSGTGGTDTQYF. CDR3 coding DNA: TGCAGCGGGACAGGGGGCACAGATACGCAGTATTTT.

CDR3 sequence reads: CASSAVWGALNNEQFF. The CDR3 nucleotides read TGTGCCAGTAGTGCGGTTTGGGGGGCGCTAAACAATGAGCAGTTCTTC. J is TRBJ2-1 and V is TRBV19; D may correspond to TRBD1 or TRBD2 (6 bases each). This CDR3 has 16 amino acids. Germline V gives CDR1 LNHDA, CDR2 SQIVND (reference sequence). Trimming took off 5 bases at V and 5 bases at J, with 19 bases between the two ends.

J is TRBJ1-1 and V is TRBV19, with D uncertain. In germline, CDR1 is LNHDA, CDR2 SQIVND (reference sequence). The CDR3 extends over 15 amino acids. Trimming removed 3 bases from V and 5 bases from J, with 16 bases in between. This chain's CDR3 is CASSIYAVRGTEAFF. For the CDR3, the DNA is TGTGCCAGTAGTATTTACGCCGTGAGAGGGACTGAAGCTTTCTTT.

The chain uses TRBV28 and TRBJ1-4, with D perhaps TRBD1 (5 bases). Trimming took off 2 bases at V and 8 bases at J, with 21 bases between the two ends. The CDR3 sequence is 17 residues long. CDR1 is MDHEN, CDR2 SYDVKM, per germline. CDR3 coding DNA: TGTGCCAGCAGTTTACCCTCCCCGACAGTGAGGAGAGAAAAACTGTTTTTT. Translating it yields CASSLPSPTVRREKLFF.

J is TRBJ1-2 and V is TRBV30, with D unresolved. The CDR3 is 11 residues long. Germline values: CDR1 GTSNPN, CDR2 SVGIG (reference sequence). Trimming pared 2 bases from V and 4 bases from J, leaving 5 bases between. CDR3 sequence reads: CAWSNLYGYTF. The CDR3 nucleotides are TGTGCCTGGAGTAATCTCTATGGCTACACCTTC.

V is TRBV11-2 and J is TRBJ2-1, with TRBD2 matching over 11 bases. The V gene's germline CDR1 is SGHAT and CDR2 FQNNGV. The CDR3 covers 17 residues. J was trimmed by 0 bases and V by 5 bases; bases with no gene match: 6. Here the CDR3 DNA reads TGTGCCAGCAGCCACCGAACTAGCGGGAGCTCCTACAATGAGCAGTTCTTC. Amino acid sequence: CASSHRTSGSSYNEQFF.

The rearrangement uses TRBV5-6 and TRBJ1-2, with a possible D match to TRBD1 (5 bases). Germline V CDR1 and CDR2: SGHDT, YYEEEE. The CDR3 has 12 amino acids. V lost 7 bases, J lost 3 bases, and 10 bases lay in between. The CDR3 loop reads CASHSGYYGYTF. The CDR3 DNA reads TGTGCCAGCCACTCAGGGTACTATGGCTACACCTTC.

This chain links TRBV7-9 with TRBJ1-2; tentative D call: TRBD1 (6 bases). Trimming removed 5 bases at V and 2 bases at J, with 18 bases between. The CDR3 length is 16 residues. Germline V gene sequence: CDR1 SEHNR, CDR2 FQNEAQ (reference sequence). The CDR3 sequence: CASSRRGGLLNYGYTF. The CDR3 region has the DNA TGTGCCAGCAGCCGACGAGGGGGGTTGCTAAACTATGGCTACACCTTC.

In this sample, this clone turned up a few times. V gene TRBV7-2 combines with J gene TRBJ1-2, with a weak D call TRBD1 (5 bases). Trimming removed 0 bases at V and 6 bases at J, with 8 bases between. Per germline, CDR1 SGHTA and CDR2 FQGNSA. CDR3 length equals 13 residues. CDR3 protein: CASSLAGGDGYTF. The CDR3 nucleotides are TGTGCCAGCAGCTTAGCGGGAGGGGATGGCTACACCTTC.

The chain couples TRBV19 to TRBJ2-2, with D possibly TRBD2 on 7 matching bases. Germline V gene sequence: CDR1 LNHDA, CDR2 SQIVND (reference sequence). The CDR3 loop spans 14 amino acids. The germline V and J ends were trimmed by 5 bases and 9 bases, with 16 bases remaining between them. The CDR3 sequence: CASSPLGGRRELFF. In DNA form, the CDR3 reads TGTGCCAGTAGTCCGCTGGGGGGGCGCCGGGAGCTGTTTTTT.

The rearrangement links TRBV21-1 to TRBJ2-7. TRBV21-1 is recorded as a pseudogene. The CDR3 totals 13 residues. The CDR3 region has the DNA TGTGCCATCGGCCTGGGGGAGTTCTACGAGCAGTACTTC. Amino acid sequence: CAIGLGEFYEQYF.

As for this clone: This specimen includes other DNA sequences encoding the same CDR3. The chain combines TRBV5-1 with TRBJ1-1; no firm D call. The V end was cut by 0 bases, the J end by 0 bases, with 6 bases between. In germline, CDR1 is SGHRS, CDR2 YFSETQ. This CDR3 spans 14 amino acids. CDR3 residues: CASSLDRLNTEAFF. For the CDR3, the DNA is TGCGCCAGCAGCTTGGACAGACTGAACACTGAAGCTTTCTTT.

The gene calls are TRBV9 and TRBJ2-1; no clear D. Germline values: CDR1 SGDLS, CDR2 YYNGEE. V dropped 4 bases and J dropped 0 bases, with 5 bases sitting between them. The CDR3 length is 13 residues. CDR3 nucleotides: TGTGCCAGCAGCCAGACCTCCTACAATGAGCAGTTCTTC. Protein sequence: CASSQTSYNEQFF.

The CDR3 here is CASSQGWSGKTEAFF. The CDR3 DNA is TGCGCCAGCAGCCAGGGTTGGTCAGGGAAGACTGAAGCTTTCTTT. The rearrangement joins TRBV4-1 to TRBJ1-1, with D perhaps TRBD1 (5 bases). CDR1 MGHRA and CDR2 YSYEKL come from the germline V gene. This CDR3 spans 15 amino acids. Deletions cut 3 bases from V and 5 bases from J, with 16 bases between.

This rearrangement joins TRBV25-1 to TRBJ1-4, with D uncertain. CDR1 is MGHDK and CDR2 is SYGVNS in the germline V gene. The length of the CDR3 is 14 residues. The ends were cut back, 1 base at V and 11 bases at J, with 14 bases in the middle. CDR3 bases: TGTGCCAGCAGTGAATCAGAAGTTAAGCGGAAACTGTTTTTT. It translates to CASSESEVKRKLFF.

The chain is built from TRBV18 and TRBJ2-2; 12 bases match TRBD2. The CDR3 spans 17 residues. Germline V gene sequence: CDR1 KGHSH, CDR2 LQKENI. V dropped 4 bases and J dropped 4; count of bases not matched to a gene: 7. CDR3 nucleotide sequence: TGTGCCAGCTCACAGCCGGGACTAGCGGGCCCCACCGGGGAGCTGTTTTTT. Translated, it gives CASSQPGLAGPTGELFF.

The chain has TRBV3-1 (or the pseudogene TRBV3-2) and TRBJ1-2, with D perhaps TRBD1 (6 bases). The CDR3 runs to 16 residues. In germline, CDR1 is LGHDT, CDR2 YNNKEL (reference sequence). V lost 4 bases and J lost 7, with 22 bases in between. CDR3 bases: TGTGCCAGCAGCCTGGCCGGGCGGGGGGCACTCGGTGGCTACACCTTC. This gives the protein CASSLAGRGALGGYTF.

V and J are TRBV5-1 and TRBJ1-6, with 12 bases that match TRBD1. Per the germline V gene, CDR1 is SGHRS and CDR2 is YFSETQ. This CDR3 has 16 residues. Trimming at V came to 4 bases and at J to 10 bases, leaving 9 bases not matched to a gene. The CDR3 here is CASSKGQGATGSPLHF. Written as DNA, the CDR3 is TGCGCCAGCAGCAAGGGACAGGGGGCGACCGGGTCACCCCTCCACTTT.

The J gene is TRBJ2-7, the V gene TRBV18; weak D call: TRBD2 (5 bases). Trimming stripped 3 bases from V and 3 bases from J, with 9 bases between. The CDR3 length is 13 residues. Germline CDR1 and CDR2: KGHSH and LQKENI. The CDR3 DNA reads as TGTGCCAGCTCACCTTCCGGGGACTACGAGCAGTACTTC. It translates to CASSPSGDYEQYF.